Below, 24 T cell receptor beta chains from the same sample are listed, as sequenced in a study of PD-1 blockade in classical Hodgkin lymphoma. Every patient had relapsed following autologous stem cell transplantation, and cohorts differed in brentuximab vedotin exposure. The table came from immunoSEQ multiplex PCR; TCRdb's copy has only in-frame clones and leaves some out. The data show approximately 150,000 clones, nearly 80% seen once. Material: peripheral blood mononuclear cells (PBMCs), obtained before the second cycle of nivolumab. All receptors derive from a human donor with classical Hodgkin lymphoma.

The chain couples TRBV6-5 to TRBJ2-1, with a weak D call TRBD2 (6 bases). Germline V gene sequence: CDR1 MNHEY, CDR2 SVGAGI. The CDR3 has 14 residues. V lost 6 bases, J lost 6 bases, and 15 bases lay in between. CDR3 region: CASRMAGKRNEQFF. Written as DNA, the CDR3 is TGTGCCAGCAGAATGGCGGGAAAGCGCAATGAGCAGTTCTTC.

About this clone itself: This same CDR3 is encoded by further DNA sequences in the sample. This rearrangement joins TRBV11-3 to TRBJ2-5; 7 bases map to TRBD2. Trimming took 3 bases from V and 3 from J; bases not matched to a gene: 1. The germline V gene encodes CDR1 SGHNT and CDR2 YENEEA. The CDR3 spans 13 residues. CDR3 sequence reads: CASSLGGEETQYF. CDR3 nucleotide sequence: TGTGCCAGCAGCTTGGGAGGGGAAGAGACCCAGTACTTC. The full variable domain, completed using reference TRBV11-3 and TRBJ2-5, is EAGVVQSPRYKIIEKKQPVAFWCNPISGHNTLYWYLQNLGQGPELLIRYENEEAVDDSQLPKDRFSAERLKGVDSTLKIQPAELGDSAVYLCASSLGGEETQYFGPGTRLLVL.

The J gene is TRBJ1-2, the V gene TRBV28; D perhaps matches TRBD1 (5 bases). V lost 3 bases to trimming and J lost 4 bases, with 9 bases between them. Germline CDR1 and CDR2: MDHEN and SYDVKM. CDR3 size: 13 residues. This CDR3 reads CASSFRVLYGYTF. CDR3 nucleotides: TGTGCCAGCAGTTTCAGGGTACTCTATGGCTACACCTTC.

The J gene is TRBJ2-6, the V gene TRBV19, with D tentatively TRBD2 (6 bases). V dropped 5 bases and J dropped 1 base, with 15 bases sitting between them. The germline CDR1 and CDR2 sequences are LNHDA and SQIVND (reference sequence). The CDR3 is 17 residues long. CDR3 sequence: CASSLRRGVSGANVLTF. CDR3 bases: TGTGCCAGTAGTCTCAGGCGCGGGGTATCTGGGGCCAACGTCCTGACTTTC.

This clone appeared once. The chain is built from TRBV6-5 and TRBJ2-1, with TRBD1 matching 8 bases. The CDR3 sequence is 13 residues long. With V trimmed by 5 bases and J by 8 bases, 5 bases remained unmatched. Per germline, CDR1 MNHEY and CDR2 SVGAGI. CDR3 in DNA: TGTGCCAGCAGTAAGGACAGGGATCATGAGCAGTTCTTC. It translates to CASSKDRDHEQFF.

This chain connects TRBV11-2 to TRBJ1-1, with D perhaps TRBD1 (5 bases). The CDR3 extends over 16 amino acids. Per the germline V gene, CDR1 is SGHAT and CDR2 is FQNNGV. Trimming cost V 2 bases and J 3 bases, with 16 bases left between them. Here the CDR3 reads CASSLSLVGGYTEAFF. In nucleotides, the CDR3 is TGTGCCAGCAGCTTAAGTCTCGTGGGGGGGTACACTGAAGCTTTCTTT.

The gene calls are TRBV6-1 and TRBJ1-1, with no clear D. Looked up from germline, CDR1 is MNHNS and CDR2 is SASEGT. V lost 1 base and J lost 3, with 6 bases in between. The CDR3 totals 13 residues. The CDR3 coding sequence is TGTGCCAGCAGTGAAGTTAGGGACACTGAAGCTTTCTTT. Encoded protein: CASSEVRDTEAFF.

This clone showed up just a few times. The chain employs TRBV29-1 and TRBJ2-2, with D perhaps TRBD2 (6 bases). V was shortened by 5 bases and J by 4 bases, with 8 bases between the two germline ends. Germline V lookup: CDR1 SQVTM, CDR2 ANQGSEA. The CDR3 is 12 residues long. The chain's CDR3 is CSVKGGTGELFF. The CDR3 nucleotides read TGCAGCGTTAAGGGAGGCACCGGGGAGCTGTTTTTT.

The V and J genes are TRBV6-5 and TRBJ1-2, with D perhaps matching TRBD1 (5 bases). Per the germline V gene, CDR1 is MNHEY and CDR2 is SVGAGI. The V end was cut by 2 bases, the J end by 4 bases, with 11 bases between. This CDR3 has 14 residues. As DNA, the CDR3 is TGTGCCAGCAGTTACGCAGGGACGACCTATGGCTACACCTTC. Its translation: CASSYAGTTYGYTF.

This clone was detected a few times. The chain carries TRBV10-3 and TRBJ1-1; D is undetermined. The length of the CDR3 is 14 residues. V was shortened by 2 bases and J by 1 base, with 8 bases between the two germline ends. Germline V gene data show CDR1 as ENHRY and CDR2 as SYGVKD. In DNA form, the CDR3 reads TGTGCCATCAGTGAGGGGCGGACGAACACTGAAGCTTTCTTT. This translates into CAISEGRTNTEAFF.

V usage is TRBV6-5 and J usage is TRBJ1-2, with a tentative D call TRBD1 (5 bases). Trimming left V 4 bases short and J 3 bases short, with 15 bases between. Germline V gene sequence: CDR1 MNHEY, CDR2 SVGAGI. This CDR3 comprises 15 residues. CDR3 sequence reads: CASSSQAGWDYGYTF. For the CDR3, the DNA is TGTGCCAGCAGTTCCCAAGCAGGGTGGGACTATGGCTACACCTTC.

Of note for this clone: One end of the junction does not line up with germline, which may come from a read error. The CDR3 bases are TGTGCCATCAGAGAGTACAGGGATAACTATGGCTACACCTTC. The encoded protein is CAIREYRDNYGYTF. The V call is TRBV10-3, the J call TRBJ1-2, with D possibly matching TRBD1 (6 bases). The CDR3 totals 14 residues. Germline-derived CDR1 and CDR2 are ENHRY and SYGVKD.

The chain carries TRBV5-5 and TRBJ2-3; possible D gene TRBD2, 6 bases. CDR3 length equals 11 residues. The germline gives CDR1 SGHKS, CDR2 YYEKEE (reference sequence). Between the trimmed V and J ends, which lost 7 bases and 6 bases, there was a span of 9 bases. Here the CDR3 reads CASGAGDTQYF. The CDR3 DNA reads TGTGCCAGCGGGGCGGGGGATACGCAGTATTTT.

The chain combines TRBV7-6 with TRBJ1-1; TRBD1 aligns across 9 bases. The CDR3 extends over 15 amino acids. Germline lookup yields CDR1 SGHVS and CDR2 FNYEAQ. V gave up 3 bases and J gave up 5 bases; unmatched junction bases: 7. DNA of the CDR3: TGTGCCAGCAGCTTTCAACAGGGGGCTCGGACTGAAGCTTTCTTT. Its protein is CASSFQQGARTEAFF.

The rearrangement links TRBV19 to TRBJ2-1, with 12 bases fitting TRBD2. Per the germline V gene, CDR1 is LNHDA and CDR2 is SQIVND (reference sequence). The trim removed 4 bases at V and 7 bases at J, leaving 5 bases unmatched. The CDR3 sequence is 15 residues long. CDR3 nucleotides: TGTGCCAGTAGTACCCGGACTAGCGGGATTAATGAGCAGTTCTTC. This encodes CASSTRTSGINEQFF.

The chain recombines TRBV6-4 with TRBJ2-7, with TRBD2 matching over 10 bases. With V trimmed by 3 bases and J by 2 bases, 4 bases remained unmatched. Germline V lookup: CDR1 MRHNA, CDR2 SNTAGT. This CDR3 has 15 residues. The CDR3 loop reads CASSEAGGNPYEQYF. CDR3 DNA: TGTGCCAGCAGTGAAGCGGGGGGGAATCCCTACGAGCAGTACTTC.

This chain connects TRBV5-6 to TRBJ1-2, with 7 bases identical to TRBD1. The CDR3 runs 14 residues. Germline CDR1 is SGHDT and CDR2 is YYEEEE. V dropped 0 bases and J dropped 3; count of bases not matched to a gene: 2. CDR3 sequence reads: CASSLGQGDYGYTF. CDR3 coding DNA: TGTGCCAGCAGCTTGGGACAGGGAGACTATGGCTACACCTTC.

The CDR3 DNA sequence: TGTGCCAGCAGCTTAGGCGGGTGGGGGGGCGCCTACGAGCAGTACTTC. Protein sequence: CASSLGGWGGAYEQYF. This sequence joins TRBV11-2 and TRBJ2-7, with a weak D call TRBD2 (7 bases). The CDR3 sequence is 16 residues long. The V gene's germline CDR1 is SGHAT and CDR2 FQNNGV. V lost 1 base and J lost 2, with 15 bases in between.

The sample holds a few counts of this clone. This same CDR3 is encoded by further DNA sequences in the sample. The V gene is TRBV7-9, the J gene TRBJ2-1, with TRBD2 matching 9 bases. Germline trimming cut 2 bases from V and 10 bases from J; bases unmatched to any gene: 12. The CDR3 totals 16 residues. Germline V lookup: CDR1 SEHNR, CDR2 FQNEAQ (reference sequence). For the CDR3, the DNA is TGTGCCAGCAGCTTATTAGCGGGAGCCCCGGACACCGAGCAGTTCTTC. Its translation: CASSLLAGAPDTEQFF.

The V call is TRBV11-2, the J call TRBJ1-1; 7 bases are shared with TRBD1. The junction had 4 bases not matched to a gene; V was cut back by 5 bases and J by 1 base. CDR3 size: 14 residues. Germline loops: CDR1 SGHAT, CDR2 FQNNGV. CDR3 nucleotide sequence: TGTGCCAGCAGCGTCGCAGGGGGGAACACTGAAGCTTTCTTT. It encodes CASSVAGGNTEAFF.

The J gene is TRBJ2-2, the V gene TRBV9; 8 nucleotides match TRBD1. Germline CDR1 and CDR2: SGDLS and YYNGEE. Unmatched junction bases numbered 3, after V lost 1 base and J lost 1 base. This CDR3 comprises 16 residues. The DNA of the CDR3 is TGTGCCAGCAGCGTACTCGGGACAGGGAACACCGGGGAGCTGTTTTTT. This codes for CASSVLGTGNTGELFF.

This clone appeared once. The chain combines TRBV11-2 with TRBJ1-5; D gene unclear. Trimming took off 0 bases at V and 1 base at J, with 7 bases between the two ends. Germline V gene lookup returns CDR1 SGHAT and CDR2 FQNNGV. The CDR3 length is 15 residues. CDR3 DNA: TGTGCCAGCAGCTTAGATGGAATGAGCAATCAGCCCCAGCATTTT. Its translation: CASSLDGMSNQPQHF.

This sequence joins TRBV4-3 and TRBJ2-2; 13 bases are a match to TRBD2. Germline lookup yields CDR1 LGHNA and CDR2 YSLEER. This CDR3 has 17 residues. V gave up 4 bases and J gave up 7 bases; unmatched junction bases: 9. The CDR3: CASSPGLAGEYFGELFF. CDR3 nucleotide sequence: TGCGCCAGCAGCCCAGGACTAGCGGGAGAATATTTCGGGGAGCTGTTTTTT.

The chain recombines TRBV7-7 with TRBJ2-5; perhaps TRBD1 as D (6 bases). V was clipped by 4 bases and J by 4 bases, with 13 bases between them. The CDR3 has 14 amino acids. Germline V gives CDR1 SSHAT, CDR2 FNYEAQ (reference sequence). CDR3 bases: TGTGCCAGCAGCTACTCAGGGGAGTTAGAGACCCAGTACTTC. Protein: CASSYSGELETQYF.